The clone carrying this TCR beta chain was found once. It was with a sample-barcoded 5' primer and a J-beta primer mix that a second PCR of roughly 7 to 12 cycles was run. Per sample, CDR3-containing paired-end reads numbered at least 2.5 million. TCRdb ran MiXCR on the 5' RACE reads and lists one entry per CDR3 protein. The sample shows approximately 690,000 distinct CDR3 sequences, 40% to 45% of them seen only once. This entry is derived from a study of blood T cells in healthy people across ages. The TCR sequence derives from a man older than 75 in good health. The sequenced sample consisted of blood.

The CDR3: CASSPPGGASTDTQYF. DNA for the CDR3: TGCGCCAGCAGCCCCCCGGGAGGGGCGAGCACAGATACGCAGTATTTT. The V call is TRBV5-1, the J call TRBJ2-3, with TRBD2 matching over 8 bases. Germline loops: CDR1 SGHRS, CDR2 YFSETQ. Trimming took 4 bases from V and 0 from J; bases not matched to a gene: 7. This CDR3 is 16 amino acids long.